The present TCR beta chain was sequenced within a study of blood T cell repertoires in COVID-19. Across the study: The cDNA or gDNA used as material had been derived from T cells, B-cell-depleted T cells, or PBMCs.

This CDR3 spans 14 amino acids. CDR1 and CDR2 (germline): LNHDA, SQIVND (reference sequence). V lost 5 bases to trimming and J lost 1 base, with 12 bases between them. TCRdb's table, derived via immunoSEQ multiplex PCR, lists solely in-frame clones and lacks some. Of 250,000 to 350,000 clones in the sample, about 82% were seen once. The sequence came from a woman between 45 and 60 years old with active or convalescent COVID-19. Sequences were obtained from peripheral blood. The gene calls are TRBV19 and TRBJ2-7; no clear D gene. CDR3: CASSFADYSYEQYF. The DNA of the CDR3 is TGTGCCAGTAGTTTTGCGGATTATTCCTACGAGCAGTACTTC. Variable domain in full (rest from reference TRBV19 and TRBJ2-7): DGGITQSPKYLFRKEGQNVTLSCEQNLNHDAMYWYRQDPGQGLRLIYYSQIVNDFQKGDIAEGYSVSREKKESFPLTVTSAQKNPTAFYLCASSFADYSYEQYFGPGTRLTVT.